Following are 29 T cell receptor beta chains from one sample sequenced in a study of cytomegalovirus exposure and HLA in healthy donors. Primers included in the PCR were 60 Vbeta and 13 Jbeta primers. Some clones are missing from TCRdb's copy, which holds only in-frame ones; the method was immunoSEQ multiplex PCR. This sample has about 110,000 clones, with 74% found just once. The sequenced material came from PBMCs. Receptors were obtained from a man aged 45 to 65 in good health and CMV-seropositive.

This rearrangement joins TRBV30 to TRBJ1-6, with 9 nucleotides matching TRBD1. CDR3 size: 13 residues. V was clipped by 8 bases and J by 8 bases; unmatched bases: 7. The germline gives CDR1 GTSNPN, CDR2 SVGIG (reference sequence). CDR3 amino acids: CAITGQGYSPLHF. The CDR3 coding sequence is TGTGCCATAACGGGACAGGGATATTCACCCCTCCACTTT.

A word on this clone: A read error may account for a junction end that differs from germline. The chain combines TRBV14 with TRBJ2-7, with 7 bases lining up with TRBD1. The germline gives CDR1 SGHDN, CDR2 FVKESK. The CDR3 length is 15 residues. This CDR3 is CASSQGGQESYEQYF. The CDR3 nucleotides are TGTGCCAGCAGTCAAGGAGGACAGGAGTCCTACGAGCAGTACTTC.

This rearrangement joins TRBV5-4 to TRBJ2-7; TRBD1 matches at 9 bases. This CDR3 has 14 amino acids. CDR1 is SGHNT, CDR2 YYREEE, per germline (reference sequence). The J segment lost 5 bases and the V segment lost 6 bases, leaving 9 bases of the junction unmatched. The CDR3 bases are TGTGCCAGCAAAGTACAGGGGGCCGAGGACGAGCAGTACTTC. Translating it yields CASKVQGAEDEQYF.

The rearrangement uses TRBV28 and TRBJ1-6; D call uncertain. Trimming shortened V by 1 base and J by 8 bases, and 15 bases separated the two germline ends. In germline, CDR1 is MDHEN, CDR2 SYDVKM. CDR3 size: 16 residues. In DNA form, the CDR3 reads TGTGCCAGCAGTTTATCGGGCCGGGGAGGTGATTCACCCCTCCACTTT. Its protein product is CASSLSGRGGDSPLHF.

The chain carries TRBV2 and TRBJ2-5; the D gene is possibly TRBD2 (6 bases). Germline V gene lookup returns CDR1 SNHLY and CDR2 FYNNEI. V was trimmed by 2 bases and J by 2 bases, leaving 6 bases between them. This CDR3 has 13 amino acids. The DNA of the CDR3 is TGTGCCAGCAGTGAACGGGGGCAAGAGACCCAGTACTTC. Encoded protein: CASSERGQETQYF.

The V and J genes are TRBV21-1 and TRBJ1-2; TRBD1, the table's D call, lacks a check against the DNA. TRBV21-1 is a documented pseudogene. This CDR3 has 12 amino acids. The CDR3 DNA is TGTGCCAGCAGCCCGGGACAGCCTTTCCGGCCGTTC. Translation: CASSPGQPFRPF.

The chain recombines TRBV6-5 with TRBJ2-7; a weak D match, TRBD2 (7 bases). Germline assignment: CDR1 MNHEY and CDR2 SVGAGI. Trimming removed 7 bases from V and 3 bases from J, with 13 bases in between. The CDR3 is 13 amino acids. The CDR3 coding sequence is TGTGCCAGCACAAGGGGGGGAGGCTACGAGCAGTACTTC. Its translation: CASTRGGGYEQYF.

This clone was detected a few times. The rearrangement joins TRBV10-3 to TRBJ1-2; D unresolved. CDR1 ENHRY and CDR2 SYGVKD come from the germline V gene. This CDR3 has 14 amino acids. V was pared by 0 bases and J by 8 bases, with 13 bases between. CDR3 DNA: TGTGCCATCAGTGAGTCGGCGGGAATGGGAGGCTACACCTTC. Its translation is CAISESAGMGGYTF.

This sequence joins TRBV6-6 and TRBJ2-5; 12 bases are shared with TRBD2. Germline-derived CDR1 and CDR2 are MNHNY and SVGAGI (reference sequence). The length of the CDR3 is 15 residues. J was trimmed by 6 bases and V by 6 bases; bases with no gene match: 8. The CDR3 DNA sequence: TGTGCCAGCAGGCCAACTAGCGGGGGGTCTAAGACCCAGTACTTC. This sequence encodes CASRPTSGGSKTQYF.

The CDR3 DNA reads as TGCGCCAGCAGCTTGGCGCTGACTAGCGGGATCAATGAGCAGTTCTTC. The encoded protein is CASSLALTSGINEQFF. The genes are TRBV5-1 and TRBJ2-1, with 11 bases lining up with TRBD2. Trimming cost V 0 bases and J 6 bases; bases outside gene matches: 5. Germline V CDR1 and CDR2: SGHRS, YFSETQ. The CDR3 is 16 residues long.

The chain has TRBV7-8 and TRBJ2-1, with D possibly being TRBD1 (5 bases). The CDR3 spans 15 residues. The germline V gene encodes CDR1 SGHVS and CDR2 FQNEAQ. V shed 1 base and J shed 0 bases, with 7 bases lying between them. CDR3: CASSLEGSSYNEQFF. In DNA form, the CDR3 reads TGTGCCAGCAGCTTAGAGGGGTCCTCCTACAATGAGCAGTTCTTC.

The chain couples TRBV18 to TRBJ2-1; TRBD2 aligns across 8 bases. Germline V gene lookup returns CDR1 KGHSH and CDR2 LQKENI. Trimming at V came to 2 bases and at J to 7 bases, leaving 4 bases not matched to a gene. The CDR3 extends over 14 amino acids. CDR3 nucleotides: TGTGCCAGCTCACCAACAGCGGGAGTAAATGAGCAGTTCTTC. Its translation: CASSPTAGVNEQFF.

The gene calls are TRBV10-3 and TRBJ1-1; D might be TRBD1 (5 bases). CDR3 length: 15 residues. V was clipped by 2 bases and J by 5 bases, with 15 bases between them. From germline, CDR1 is ENHRY and CDR2 SYGVKD. CDR3 nucleotide sequence: TGTGCCATCAGTGAGGCCGGTCAGGGTCGGACTGAAGCTTTCTTT. It is translated as CAISEAGQGRTEAFF.

This clone was recorded only once. The CDR3 reads CASSLTHTNEQFF. The CDR3 DNA follows: TGTGCCAGCAGTTTGACACATACCAATGAGCAGTTCTTC. The chain links TRBV2 to TRBJ2-1; D not resolved. CDR1 is SNHLY, CDR2 FYNNEI, per germline. V dropped 5 bases and J dropped 6 bases, with 11 bases sitting between them. The CDR3 is made up of 13 amino acids.

With respect to this clone: This same CDR3 is encoded by further DNA sequences in the sample. V usage is TRBV7-6 and J usage is TRBJ2-1, with D unresolved. Germline loops: CDR1 SGHVS, CDR2 FNYEAQ. V was trimmed by 1 base and J by 10 bases, leaving 14 bases between them. The CDR3 length is 14 residues. The CDR3 nucleotides are TGTGCCAGCAGCTTAGGTCGGTCCGCACGGGAGCAGTTCTTC. It specifies CASSLGRSAREQFF.

The chain uses TRBV27 and TRBJ2-4; TRBD1 matches 7 bases. The V and J ends lost 5 bases and 6 bases, in that order; junction bases with no gene match: 7. CDR3 length equals 14 residues. Germline CDR1 reads MNHEY; CDR2 reads SMNVEV (reference sequence). CDR3 bases: TGTGCCAGCAGTCCCGGGACAGTCGGAAACATTCAGTACTTC. It encodes CASSPGTVGNIQYF.

The chain is built from TRBV7-8 and TRBJ1-4; D gene unclear. The CDR3 totals 13 residues. V lost 3 bases, J lost 7 bases, and 9 bases lay in between. CDR1 is SGHVS and CDR2 is FQNEAQ in the germline V gene. The DNA of the CDR3 is TGTGCCAGCAGCTTGATTAGAAGTGAAAAACTGTTTTTT. Its translation is CASSLIRSEKLFF.

This clone has just a few counts. The chain couples TRBV29-1 to TRBJ2-5, with D possibly being TRBD2 (7 bases). The CDR3 length is 13 residues. V was shortened by 2 bases and J by 5 bases, with 12 bases between the two germline ends. CDR1 and CDR2 from the germline V gene are SQVTM and ANQGSEA. In nucleotides, the CDR3 is TGCAGCGTTGAAAGGGGGGGTCGGGAGACCCAGTACTTC. Translated, it gives CSVERGGRETQYF.

This clone was seen a few times. The DNA for the CDR3 is TGCGCCAGCAGCCCCGCCCGACAGGAGAACACTGAAGCTTTCTTT. Protein: CASSPARQENTEAFF. The chain uses TRBV5-1 and TRBJ1-1; tentatively, D is TRBD1 (6 bases). This CDR3 is 15 amino acids long. Trimming stripped 4 bases from V and 1 base from J, with 14 bases between. CDR1 and CDR2 (germline): SGHRS, YFSETQ.

This clone was detected a few times. The chain links TRBV2 to TRBJ2-3; no clear D gene. Trimming left V 5 bases short and J 0 bases short, with 9 bases between. The CDR3 is made up of 14 amino acids. CDR1 and CDR2 from the germline V gene are SNHLY and FYNNEI. CDR3 protein: CASSRLASTDTQYF. The DNA of the CDR3 is TGTGCCAGCAGTCGGTTAGCTAGCACAGATACGCAGTATTTT.

This clone was detected a few times. This chain links TRBV7-8 with TRBJ1-4; maybe TRBD1 (5 bases). Germline V lookup: CDR1 SGHVS, CDR2 FQNEAQ. This CDR3 has 13 amino acids. Between the trimmed V and J ends, which lost 5 bases and 5 bases, there was a span of 9 bases. The CDR3 sequence is CASSRQQNEKLFF. The CDR3 coding sequence is TGTGCCAGCAGCCGACAGCAGAATGAAAAACTGTTTTTT.

This rearrangement joins TRBV2 to TRBJ1-2; unclear D gene. The V end lost 2 bases, the J end lost 0 bases, and 10 bases lay between the germline ends. Germline CDR1 SNHLY, CDR2 FYNNEI. The CDR3 runs 15 residues. CDR3 in amino acids: CASSELTAANYGYTF. The CDR3 bases are TGTGCCAGCAGTGAATTAACAGCTGCTAACTATGGCTACACCTTC. The full variable domain, completed using reference TRBV2 and TRBJ1-2, is EPEVTQTPSHQVTQMGQEVILRCVPISNHLYFYWYRQILGQKVEFLVSFYNNEISEKSEIFDDQFSVERPDGSNFTLKIRSTKLEDSAMYFCASSELTAANYGYTFGSGTRLTVV.

The chain joins TRBV7-6 to TRBJ2-1; 7 bases match TRBD1. Germline V gene data show CDR1 as SGHVS and CDR2 as FNYEAQ. CDR3 length equals 17 residues. Trimming removed 4 bases from V and 4 bases from J; junction bases left unmatched: 13. The CDR3 spells CASSSRQGQREYNEQFF. CDR3 coding DNA: TGTGCCAGCAGCTCGAGACAGGGTCAGAGAGAATACAATGAGCAGTTCTTC. Complete variable domain (other parts from reference TRBV7-6 and TRBJ2-1): GAGVSQSPRYKVTKRGQDVALRCDPISGHVSLYWYRQALGQGPEFLTYFNYEAQQDKSGLPNDRFSAERPEGSISTLTIQRTEQRDSAMYRCASSSRQGQREYNEQFFGPGTRLTVL.

V is TRBV6-7 and J is TRBJ2-3; TRBD2 is a possible D gene (5 bases). TRBV6-7 is flagged as an ORF with uncertain function. Trimming took 8 bases from V and 1 from J, leaving 13 bases between them. The CDR3 consists of 14 residues. Written as DNA, the CDR3 is TGTGCCAGCCTATGCACGGACTGCACAGATACGCAGTATTTT. The encoded protein is CASLCTDCTDTQYF.

This chain joins TRBV15 and TRBJ1-2; perhaps TRBD1 as D (6 bases). V dropped 0 bases and J dropped 4 bases, with 15 bases sitting between them. The CDR3 consists of 16 residues. Looked up from germline, CDR1 is LNHNV and CDR2 is YYDKDF (reference sequence). The CDR3 spells CATSRDIDRSTYGYTF. CDR3 nucleotide sequence: TGTGCCACCAGCAGAGATATCGACAGGTCCACCTATGGCTACACCTTC. Variable domain in full (rest from reference TRBV15 and TRBJ1-2): DAMVIQNPRYQVTQFGKPVTLSCSQTLNHNVMYWYQQKSSQAPKLLFHYYDKDFNNEADTPDNFQSRRPNTSFCFLDIRSPGLGDTAMYLCATSRDIDRSTYGYTFGSGTRLTVV.

The chain employs TRBV28 and TRBJ1-5, with 9 bases that match TRBD1. V shed 5 bases, J shed 6 bases, and the junction held 8 bases outside the gene matches. This CDR3 spans 15 amino acids. Germline assignment: CDR1 MDHEN and CDR2 SYDVKM. CDR3 loop: CASSKDRGGGQPQHF. CDR3 sequence (DNA): TGTGCCAGCAGTAAGGACAGGGGCGGGGGTCAGCCCCAGCATTTT.

V usage is TRBV10-3 and J usage is TRBJ2-3; a weak D match, TRBD2 (5 bases). V shed 3 bases and J shed 2 bases, with 12 bases lying between them. Germline V CDR1 and CDR2: ENHRY, SYGVKD. CDR3 size: 15 residues. This CDR3 reads CAISDVRGATDTQYF. The CDR3 nucleotides are TGTGCCATCAGTGACGTCCGGGGAGCCACAGATACGCAGTATTTT.

The rearrangement links TRBV5-1 to TRBJ1-6; D remains unclear. CDR3 length: 16 residues. Trimming removed 4 bases from V and 1 base from J, with 12 bases in between. Germline-derived CDR1 and CDR2 are SGHRS and YFSETQ. The CDR3 loop is CASSDREGSYNSPLHF. CDR3 coding DNA: TGCGCCAGCAGCGATCGTGAGGGTTCCTATAATTCACCCCTCCACTTT. The variable domain in full, completed from reference TRBV5-1 and TRBJ1-6, reads KAGVTQTPRYLIKTRGQQVTLSCSPISGHRSVSWYQQTPGQGLQFLFEYFSETQRNKGNFPGRFSGRQFSNSRSEMNVSTLELGDSALYLCASSDREGSYNSPLHFGNGTRLTVT.

This rearrangement joins TRBV29-1 to TRBJ2-2; TRBD2 might be the D (6 bases). From germline, CDR1 is SQVTM and CDR2 ANQGSEA. Trimming left V 0 bases short and J 7 bases short, with 12 bases between. The CDR3 extends over 14 amino acids. The CDR3 sequence is CSVEDAGRGGELFF. CDR3 bases: TGCAGCGTTGAAGACGCGGGGCGGGGCGGGGAGCTGTTTTTT.